This section outlines one T cell receptor beta chain sequence together with its context. With 4 bases clipped from V and 2 bases from J, the junction kept 8 bases outside the gene matches. CDR1 is MNHEY, CDR2 SMNVEV, per germline (reference sequence). The CDR3 totals 18 residues. This entry is derived from a study of cytomegalovirus exposure and HLA in healthy donors. The PCR contained 60 Vbeta and 13 Jbeta primers. Profiled with immunoSEQ multiplex PCR; TCRdb holds only in-frame clones, not every one. Among 150,000 to 170,000 clones, 80% were seen once, and the ten largest hold roughly 13%. The gene calls are TRBV27 and TRBJ2-3, with TRBD2 identical over 14 bases. The material sequenced was PBMCs. The clonotype comes from a man aged 25-45 years in good health and CMV-seropositive. The CDR3 DNA reads TGTGCCAGCAGTTCAAGTGGGACTAGCGGGAGCTTCACAGATACGCAGTATTTT. The encoded protein is CASSSSGTSGSFTDTQYF.